These 24 T cell receptor beta chains share one sample of origin, sequenced in a study of blood T cell repertoires in COVID-19. Assay used: immunoSEQ multiplex PCR; TCRdb lists only in-frame clones, some missing. Among 350,000 or so clones listed, nearly 90% were seen once. The sequenced material came from peripheral blood. The receptors were sampled from a man aged 18 to 29 with active or convalescent COVID-19.

This chain connects TRBV21-1 to TRBJ2-1; the table's D gene call, TRBD2, was not cross checked with the DNA. TRBV21-1 is classified as a pseudogene. The CDR3 has 16 amino acids. The CDR3: CASSGPSGGVDNEQFF. Here the CDR3 DNA reads TGTGCCAGCAGCGGGCCTAGCGGGGGGGTGGATAATGAGCAGTTCTTC.

The chain employs TRBV18 and TRBJ1-1; D unresolved. V gave up 4 bases and J gave up 4 bases, with 13 bases separating them. This CDR3 region has 14 residues. Germline V lookup: CDR1 KGHSH, CDR2 LQKENI. The CDR3: CASSRTRGITEAFF. The CDR3 DNA follows: TGTGCCAGCTCACGGACCCGGGGAATCACTGAAGCTTTCTTT.

This chain joins TRBV4-2 and TRBJ1-2, with TRBD1 identical over 10 bases. The germline gives CDR1 LGHNA, CDR2 YNFKEQ. V was clipped by 5 bases and J by 3 bases; unmatched bases: 6. The CDR3 is 15 residues long. The CDR3: CASSIRTGGDYGYTF. The DNA of the CDR3 is TGTGCCAGCAGCATCCGGACAGGGGGGGACTATGGCTACACCTTC.

The rearrangement uses TRBV5-1 and TRBJ2-7, with D perhaps TRBD1 (5 bases). The CDR3 runs to 13 residues. V lost 3 bases to trimming and J lost 3 bases, with 10 bases between them. Germline V gene lookup returns CDR1 SGHRS and CDR2 YFSETQ. The CDR3 loop reads CASSSPDSYEQYF. Here the CDR3 DNA reads TGCGCCAGCAGCTCCCCCGACAGCTACGAGCAGTACTTC.

The chain uses TRBV19 and TRBJ1-6; the match to TRBD1 covers 12 bases. The ends lost 6 bases at V and 0 bases at J; junction bases unmatched: 9. The CDR3 spans 19 residues. CDR1 LNHDA and CDR2 SQIVND come from the germline V gene (reference sequence). CDR3 region: CASSHEGQGASSYNSPLHF. In nucleotides, the CDR3 is TGTGCCAGTAGCCACGAGGGACAGGGGGCGAGCTCCTATAATTCACCCCTCCACTTT.

The chain employs TRBV18 and TRBJ1-2, with 9 bases identical to TRBD1. Unmatched junction bases numbered 4, after V lost 3 bases and J lost 8 bases. The length of the CDR3 is 13 residues. CDR1 KGHSH and CDR2 LQKENI come from the germline V gene. The CDR3 region has the DNA TGTGCCAGCTCACCCGGGACAGGGAACGGCTACACCTTC. This gives the protein CASSPGTGNGYTF.

CDR3 nucleotides: TGTGCCAGCTCGCTTGGACTAGTCTACGAGCAGTACTTC. Amino acids: CASSLGLVYEQYF. The chain combines TRBV18 with TRBJ2-7; 7 nucleotides agree with TRBD2. V lost 6 bases, J lost 3 bases, and 5 bases stayed unmatched. The CDR3 extends over 13 amino acids. CDR1 is KGHSH, CDR2 LQKENI, per germline.

This clone was counted only a few times. The CDR3 loop reads CATSRPRGGAYGYTF. CDR3 coding DNA: TGTGCCACCAGCAGACCCCGTGGGGGGGCCTATGGCTACACCTTC. The rearrangement uses TRBV15 and TRBJ1-2, with D possibly TRBD1 on 6 matching bases. The CDR3 spans 15 residues. Germline V CDR1 and CDR2: LNHNV, YYDKDF (reference sequence). Trimming cost V 2 bases and J 4 bases, with 14 bases left between them.

The J gene is TRBJ1-2, the V gene TRBV12-3 or TRBV12-4, with D possibly being TRBD1 (5 bases). This CDR3 region has 12 residues. The V end was cut by 6 bases, the J end by 5 bases, with 10 bases between. CDR3 in amino acids: CASSRQLYGYTF. Here the CDR3 DNA reads TGTGCCAGCAGCCGACAGCTATATGGCTACACCTTC.

This chain uses TRBV7-9 with TRBJ1-2, with TRBD1 matching over 12 bases. The CDR3 spans 14 residues. Per the germline V gene, CDR1 is SEHNR and CDR2 is FQNEAQ (reference sequence). The V segment lost 5 bases and the J segment 7 bases; nucleotides outside the gene matches: 5. The CDR3 sequence is CASSAGQGASGYTF. CDR3 bases: TGTGCCAGCAGCGCGGGACAGGGGGCTTCTGGCTACACCTTC.

V gene TRBV27 combines with J gene TRBJ2-1; tentatively, D is TRBD2 (5 bases). Germline CDR1 MNHEY, CDR2 SMNVEV (reference sequence). With 2 bases removed from V and 3 bases from J, the gap between germline ends came to 5 bases. CDR3 length: 13 residues. In DNA form, the CDR3 reads TGTGCCAGCAGTTTAGACTACTACAATGAGCAGTTCTTC. Translating it yields CASSLDYYNEQFF.

The chain couples TRBV14 to TRBJ2-7; 8 nucleotides match TRBD1. Germline V CDR1 and CDR2: SGHDN, FVKESK. This CDR3 spans 15 amino acids. The trim removed 0 bases at V and 2 bases at J, leaving 3 bases unmatched. This chain's CDR3 is CASSQEDRVTYEQYF. CDR3 sequence (DNA): TGTGCCAGCAGCCAAGAGGACAGGGTAACCTACGAGCAGTACTTC. The variable domain in full, completed from reference TRBV14 and TRBJ2-7, reads EAGVTQFPSHSVIEKGQTVTLRCDPISGHDNLYWYRRVMGKEIKFLLHFVKESKQDESGMPNNRFLAERTGGTYSTLKVQPAELEDSGVYFCASSQEDRVTYEQYFGPGTRLTVT.

The rearrangement joins TRBV11-2 to TRBJ2-1; D gene ambiguous. Germline CDR1 SGHAT, CDR2 FQNNGV. The CDR3 has 17 residues. The V end lost 0 bases, the J end lost 0 bases, and 12 bases lay between the germline ends. The CDR3 nucleotides read TGTGCCAGCAGCTTAGATTTCAGAGCGAGCTCCTACAATGAGCAGTTCTTC. Amino acid sequence: CASSLDFRASSYNEQFF.

The chain joins TRBV14 to TRBJ2-1; possibly TRBD1 for D (6 bases). The CDR3 is made up of 12 amino acids. Looked up from germline, CDR1 is SGHDN and CDR2 is FVKESK. V was pared by 6 bases and J by 7 bases, with 10 bases between. CDR3 coding DNA: TGTGCCAGCAGGAAAACAGGGAATGAGCAGTTCTTC. This translates into CASRKTGNEQFF.

The chain links TRBV5-6 to TRBJ1-1; D might be TRBD1 (5 bases). The V gene lost 1 base and the J gene lost 0 bases, with 16 bases spanning the gap. This CDR3 contains 17 residues. Germline loops: CDR1 SGHDT, CDR2 YYEEEE. CDR3 loop: CASSLWGAGRVNTEAFF. The CDR3 DNA reads as TGTGCCAGCAGCTTGTGGGGCGCAGGGAGGGTGAACACTGAAGCTTTCTTT.

The chain couples TRBV6-5 to TRBJ2-5; TRBD2 is a possible D gene (7 bases). The germline CDR1 and CDR2 sequences are MNHEY and SVGAGI. Deletions cut 3 bases from V and 5 bases from J, with 13 bases between. This CDR3 has 14 residues. The CDR3 coding sequence is TGTGCCAGCAGTTATAACGCGGGGGCGGAGACCCAGTACTTC. It encodes CASSYNAGAETQYF.

This clone turned up a few times. For the CDR3, the DNA is TGCGCCAGCAGCCAAGATTTACAGGGGGCGGTGATGGCATATAGCAATCAGCCCCAGCATTTT. Translation: CASSQDLQGAVMAYSNQPQHF. This sequence joins TRBV4-1 and TRBJ1-5, with 9 bases aligning to TRBD1. With V trimmed by 0 bases and J by 0 bases, 15 bases remained unmatched. Germline CDR1 is MGHRA and CDR2 is YSYEKL. The CDR3 sequence is 21 residues long.

The chain links TRBV6-2 or TRBV6-3 to TRBJ2-7, with 12 positions matching TRBD2. The germline gives CDR1 MNHEY, CDR2 SVGEGT. CDR3 length equals 14 residues. V lost 7 bases and J lost 9; bases outside the gene matches: 10. The CDR3 nucleotides are TGTGCCAGCATCCCTAGACTAGCGGGAGTTCGGCAGTACTTC. This sequence encodes CASIPRLAGVRQYF.

The chain employs TRBV21-1 and TRBJ1-4; the DNA was not used to check the table's D call, TRBD1. TRBV21-1 counts as a pseudogene. The CDR3 loop spans 14 amino acids. The CDR3 loop is CASSKDRVKGKLFF. The DNA of the CDR3 is TGTGCCAGCAGCAAAGACAGGGTTAAGGGAAAACTGTTTTTT.

This clone was seen only a few times. The rearrangement joins TRBV24-1 to TRBJ2-1, with TRBD1 matching over 12 bases. Germline CDR1 and CDR2: KGHDR and SFDVKD. The V gene end was trimmed by 5 bases and the J gene end by 1 base; junction bases not matched to a gene: 5. This CDR3 contains 17 residues. This CDR3 reads CATSARDRGPSYNEQFF. Written as DNA, the CDR3 is TGTGCCACCAGTGCCCGGGACAGGGGGCCTTCCTACAATGAGCAGTTCTTC.

This chain joins TRBV24-1 and TRBJ2-3; D not resolved. CDR1 is KGHDR, CDR2 SFDVKD, per germline. This CDR3 comprises 17 residues. V shed 2 bases and J shed 4 bases, with 18 bases lying between them. For the CDR3, the DNA is TGTGCCACCAGTGATTCTATGACCCCCCTGGGCCCAGATACGCAGTATTTT. Protein sequence: CATSDSMTPLGPDTQYF.

Here the CDR3 reads CASSTPGLVIEQFF. As DNA, the CDR3 is TGTGCCAGCAGTACACCGGGACTAGTGATTGAGCAGTTCTTC. This chain links TRBV25-1 with TRBJ2-1, with 8 positions matching TRBD2. Germline-derived CDR1 and CDR2 are MGHDK and SYGVNS. The CDR3 runs to 14 residues. Losses at the gene ends were 5 bases for V and 9 bases for J; bases not matched to a gene: 9.

CDR3 in amino acids: CASSDLGLAAYEQYF. The CDR3 DNA follows: TGTGCCAGCAGTGATTTGGGACTAGCGGCCTACGAGCAGTACTTC. This sequence joins TRBV2 and TRBJ2-7; 11 bases map to TRBD2. Germline CDR1 reads SNHLY; CDR2 reads FYNNEI. J lost 2 bases, V lost 3 bases, and 3 bases had no gene match. The CDR3 covers 15 residues.

This clone was seen once. The genes are TRBV6-6 and TRBJ2-3; 8 bases align to TRBD2. V shed 7 bases, J shed 1 base, and the junction held 7 bases outside the gene matches. The CDR3 has 15 amino acids. Germline values: CDR1 MNHNY, CDR2 SVGAGI (reference sequence). This CDR3 reads CASTPGGEGTDTQYF. The CDR3 nucleotides are TGTGCCAGCACCCCGGGGGGGGAAGGCACAGATACGCAGTATTTT.